This T cell receptor (beta chain) stems from a study of type 1 regulatory T cells. Study background: T-allo10 is a Tr1-enriched, alloantigen-specific CD4 T cell product made in vitro. General observations from the study: Compared with non-type 1 regulatory T cells, type 1 regulatory T cells showed a more restricted TCR repertoire.

Comment on this clonotype: The antigen remains undetermined.

This CDR3 is built from 13 residues. The ends were cut back, 9 bases at V and 0 bases at J, with 6 bases in the middle. Germline lookup yields CDR1 MGHRA and CDR2 YSYEKL. TCRdb processed the reads anew with MiXCR; each CDR3 protein has one entry. The top ten clones hold roughly 2.2% of a sample with 68,000 or so distinct CDR3 sequences, more than 45% of them seen once. The rearrangement uses TRBV4-1 and TRBJ2-6; D is unresolved. The sample taken for sequencing was cultured non-Tr1 T cells, either the whole culture or a sorted T cell fraction (not recorded which). The receptor's source is a human donor in good health. The CDR3 loop reads CASSDSGANVLTF. In nucleotides, the CDR3 is TGCGCCAGTTCGGACTCTGGGGCCAACGTCCTGACTTTC.